This TCR beta chain stems from a study of blood T cell repertoires in COVID-19. Sequenced by immunoSEQ multiplex PCR; TCRdb stores in-frame clones only, minus some. Among fewer than 300,000 clones listed, around 88% were seen once. The clonotype was recovered from a man aged 40-50 years who had recovered from COVID-19. The sequencing input was PBMCs or T cells enriched from blood (not recorded which).

CDR3 coding DNA: TGTGCCAGCAGCCCCGACAGGGTGTTAATATGGGAGCAGTACTTC. It specifies CASSPDRVLIWEQYF. The chain uses TRBV9 and TRBJ2-7; 7 nucleotides match TRBD1. The germline V gene has CDR1 SGDLS and CDR2 YYNGEE. V trimming: 4 bases; J trimming: 7 bases; junction bases outside the gene matches: 14. The CDR3 extends over 15 amino acids.